This T cell receptor (beta chain) was identified during a study of shared clonotypes between healthy human individuals. As to this clone: Its target is unknown.

Regarding the study as a whole: Measured sharing among donors was expected to vary with sequencing depth. The low donor count limited represented genetic and exposure-history diversity.

Trimming cost V 6 bases and J 0 bases; bases outside gene matches: 4. The V gene's germline CDR1 is ENHRY and CDR2 SYGVKD. The CDR3 is made up of 14 amino acids. Deep level was the assay's run setting. Data came from immunoSEQ multiplex PCR; TCRdb stores just in-frame clones and leaves some out. The sample yields some 900,000 clones, approximately 76% seen once. This sequence was found in a man aged 18 to 29 in good health. The sample consisted of memory CD4+ T cells sorted from blood. Regarding subset: CD45RA-negative fraction. The rearrangement joins TRBV10-3 to TRBJ1-1, with TRBD1 identical over 7 bases. In DNA form, the CDR3 reads TGTGCCATCAGGCCCCAGGGGGTGAACACTGAAGCTTTCTTT. Protein sequence: CAIRPQGVNTEAFF.